The 18 T cell receptor beta chains listed next were all sequenced from one sample in a study of T cells after posttransplantation cyclophosphamide. Using immunoSEQ multiplex PCR, the repertoire was profiled, and TCRdb retains in-frame clones only, with some absent. The sample is made up of 30,000 to 40,000 clones, none counted only once. The sequenced sample consisted of PBMCs. All receptors come from a man between 50 and 59 years old in good health, CMV-negative, and a related stem cell transplant donor.

In this sample, this clone turned up many times. The V call is TRBV7-2, the J call TRBJ1-3; 7 nucleotides line up with TRBD1. V lost 5 bases, J lost 3 bases, and 4 bases stayed unmatched. The V gene's germline CDR1 is SGHTA and CDR2 FQGNSA. The CDR3 runs to 14 residues. CDR3: CASSRGGSGNTIYF. The CDR3, as DNA: TGTGCCAGCAGCCGAGGGGGCAGTGGAAACACCATATATTTT.

There are a few counts of this clone. The chain links TRBV29-1 to TRBJ2-3; tentatively, D is TRBD2 (7 bases). This CDR3 comprises 14 residues. In germline, CDR1 is SQVTM, CDR2 ANQGSEA. Trimming cost V 7 bases and J 1 base, with 15 bases left between them. The DNA for the CDR3 is TGCAGCGCGGTGGGGGCGGGAGGCACAGATACGCAGTATTTT. This sequence encodes CSAVGAGGTDTQYF.

This clone was picked up many times. J is TRBJ1-1 and V is TRBV18; a possible D gene is TRBD1 (5 bases). CDR3 size: 13 residues. The germline gives CDR1 KGHSH, CDR2 LQKENI. Trimming pared 3 bases from V and 3 bases from J, leaving 8 bases between. The CDR3 loop reads CASSPSQDTEAFF. CDR3 in DNA: TGTGCCAGCTCACCTTCACAGGACACTGAAGCTTTCTTT.

In this sample, this clone turned up a few times. The chain has TRBV10-3 and TRBJ2-5, with D possibly matching TRBD1 (6 bases). The V gene lost 0 bases and the J gene lost 4 bases, with 12 bases spanning the gap. Germline values: CDR1 ENHRY, CDR2 SYGVKD. The CDR3 covers 15 residues. The CDR3 spells CAISESSRGGETQYF. CDR3 bases: TGTGCCATCAGTGAGTCCAGCAGGGGCGGAGAGACCCAGTACTTC.

The table lists this clone with many counts. The V gene is TRBV27, the J gene TRBJ2-1; 9 bases are a match to TRBD1. The CDR3 extends over 15 amino acids. Per germline, CDR1 MNHEY and CDR2 SMNVEV (reference sequence). Losses at the gene ends were 2 bases for V and 7 bases for J; bases not matched to a gene: 6. CDR3 DNA: TGTGCCAGCAGTTTACTGGGGACAGGGTTGAATGAGCAGTTCTTC. Translating it yields CASSLLGTGLNEQFF.

In this sample, this clone turned up many times. Other DNA sequences within the sample encode an identical CDR3. The gene calls are TRBV4-1 and TRBJ2-1; 8 bases line up with TRBD2. J was trimmed by 5 bases and V by 6 bases; bases with no gene match: 9. Per germline, CDR1 MGHRA and CDR2 YSYEKL. The CDR3 loop spans 15 amino acids. CDR3 region: CASRLGLAGDNEQFF. The CDR3 nucleotides are TGCGCCAGCAGACTCGGACTAGCTGGCGACAATGAGCAGTTCTTC.

This clone was detected many times. CDR3 residues: CASSGRQGPDTQYF. The CDR3 nucleotides read TGCGCCAGCAGCGGACGACAGGGACCAGATACGCAGTATTTT. The chain recombines TRBV5-1 with TRBJ2-3; TRBD1 aligns across 7 bases. The CDR3 spans 14 residues. V lost 4 bases to trimming and J lost 4 bases; unmatched junction nucleotides: 6. The germline gives CDR1 SGHRS, CDR2 YFSETQ.

There are many counts of this clone. This chain links TRBV5-1 with TRBJ2-1, with 7 bases that match TRBD2. V shed 0 bases and J 1 base; nucleotides not matched to a gene: 1. CDR1 and CDR2 (germline): SGHRS, YFSETQ. The CDR3 extends over 15 amino acids. CDR3 in DNA: TGCGCCAGCAGCTTGGAGGGAGGGTCCTACAATGAGCAGTTCTTC. Its translation: CASSLEGGSYNEQFF.

This clone appeared many times. The chain has TRBV5-1 and TRBJ2-7; 8 nucleotides align to TRBD2. This CDR3 region has 16 residues. Germline V gene sequence: CDR1 SGHRS, CDR2 YFSETQ. Trimming took 4 bases from V and 6 from J; bases not matched to a gene: 15. This CDR3 is CASSAGGQAGEFEQYF. As DNA, the CDR3 is TGCGCCAGCAGCGCGGGCGGTCAAGCGGGAGAGTTCGAGCAGTACTTC.

This clone has just a few counts. The chain uses TRBV19 and TRBJ1-1, with D tentatively TRBD1 (5 bases). The CDR3 runs 16 residues. Germline CDR1 LNHDA, CDR2 SQIVND (reference sequence). Between the trimmed V and J ends, which lost 3 bases and 0 bases, there was a span of 14 bases. As DNA, the CDR3 is TGTGCCAGTAGTATTAACAGGAAAGCTATGAACACTGAAGCTTTCTTT. It encodes CASSINRKAMNTEAFF.

This clone was counted many times. V usage is TRBV6-1 and J usage is TRBJ2-3, with 12 bases fitting TRBD2. Germline CDR1 reads MNHNS; CDR2 reads SASEGT. CDR3 length: 18 residues. Trimming took 3 bases from V and 0 from J; bases not matched to a gene: 7. The CDR3 nucleotides are TGTGCCAGCAGTGAGGGTCGGACTAGCGGGGCTAGCACAGATACGCAGTATTTT. The encoded protein is CASSEGRTSGASTDTQYF.

This clone occurred a few times. The CDR3 coding sequence is TGTGCCATCAGGAGGACAGGGGATGGCTACACCTTC. Protein sequence: CAIRRTGDGYTF. This sequence joins TRBV10-3 and TRBJ1-2, with 9 bases identical to TRBD1. In germline, CDR1 is ENHRY, CDR2 SYGVKD. V shed 6 bases, J shed 6 bases, and the junction held 2 bases outside the gene matches. The CDR3 extends over 12 amino acids.

This clone was seen many times. This chain connects TRBV5-1 to TRBJ2-4; possible D gene TRBD2, 5 bases. The CDR3 is 14 amino acids. V was pared by 3 bases and J by 6 bases, with 13 bases between. Germline loops: CDR1 SGHRS, CDR2 YFSETQ. The CDR3 nucleotides are TGCGCCAGCAGCTCCCGGGTCGGACTAAACATTCAGTACTTC. Its protein product is CASSSRVGLNIQYF.

This clone was picked up many times. J is TRBJ2-3 and V is TRBV7-3, with no clear D. The CDR3 spans 16 residues. Between the trimmed V and J ends, which lost 5 bases and 6 bases, there was a span of 21 bases. Looked up from germline, CDR1 is SGHTA and CDR2 is FQGTGA. The DNA for the CDR3 is TGTGCCAGCAGCATGCAGGCCCGACCAGATCCGGATACGCAGTATTTT. Its protein is CASSMQARPDPDTQYF.

The table lists this clone with many counts. The CDR3 reads CASSGTSGSLQYF. CDR3 bases: TGTGCCAGCTCCGGGACTAGCGGGAGCCTACAGTACTTC. J is TRBJ2-4 and V is TRBV25-1, with TRBD2 matching over 14 bases. The CDR3 covers 13 residues. Germline assignment: CDR1 MGHDK and CDR2 SYGVNS. The V segment lost 8 bases and the J segment 13 bases; nucleotides outside the gene matches: 7.

This clone has ten or more counts. The chain couples TRBV7-8 to TRBJ2-7, with D perhaps matching TRBD1 (5 bases). The V gene's germline CDR1 is SGHVS and CDR2 FQNEAQ. The CDR3 is 14 residues long. Trimming removed 2 bases at V and 0 bases at J, with 8 bases between. The CDR3, as DNA: TGTGCCAGCAGCTTACGCAGGGTCTCCTACGAGCAGTACTTC. This encodes CASSLRRVSYEQYF. Filled out from reference TRBV7-8 and TRBJ2-7, the complete variable domain reads GAGVSQSPRYKVAKRGQDVALRCDPISGHVSLFWYQQALGQGPEFLTYFQNEAQLDKSGLPSDRFFAERPEGSVSTLKIQRTQQEDSAVYLCASSLRRVSYEQYFGPGTRLTVT.

This clone has ten or more counts. The gene calls are TRBV7-8 and TRBJ2-3, with D possibly TRBD2 on 5 matching bases. Trimming removed 5 bases at V and 2 bases at J, with 14 bases between. Germline CDR1 SGHVS, CDR2 FQNEAQ. The CDR3 consists of 15 residues. The CDR3 protein is CASSPVGGLTDTQYF. DNA for the CDR3: TGTGCCAGCAGCCCAGTAGGAGGCCTCACAGATACGCAGTATTTT.

This clone has a count of ten or more. The chain employs TRBV7-9 and TRBJ2-1; D gene uncertain. Trimming shortened V by 4 bases and J by 5 bases, and 15 bases separated the two germline ends. Germline V gene lookup returns CDR1 SEHNR and CDR2 FQNEAQ (reference sequence). This CDR3 has 15 amino acids. CDR3 sequence (DNA): TGTGCCAGCAGCTCTACGTCCTACTCAAACAATGAGCAGTTCTTC. Encoded protein: CASSSTSYSNNEQFF.